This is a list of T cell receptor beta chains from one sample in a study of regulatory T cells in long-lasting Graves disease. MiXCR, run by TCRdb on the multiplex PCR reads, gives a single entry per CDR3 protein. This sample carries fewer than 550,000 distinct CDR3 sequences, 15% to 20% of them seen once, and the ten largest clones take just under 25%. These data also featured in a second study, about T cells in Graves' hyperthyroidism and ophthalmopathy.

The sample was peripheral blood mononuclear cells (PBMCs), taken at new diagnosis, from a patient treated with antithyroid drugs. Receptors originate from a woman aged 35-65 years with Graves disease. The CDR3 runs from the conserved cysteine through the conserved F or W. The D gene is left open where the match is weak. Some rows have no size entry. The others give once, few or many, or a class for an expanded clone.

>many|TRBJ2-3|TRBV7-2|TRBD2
CASSLFAGGLADTQYF
TGTGCCAGCAGCTTATTTGCGGGGGGGCTCGCAGATACGCAGTATTTT
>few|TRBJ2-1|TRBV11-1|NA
CASSGTSPEQFF
TGTGCCAGCAGCGGAACTAGTCCTGAGCAGTTCTTC
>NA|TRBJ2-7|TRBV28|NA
CASSLGARGPPYEQYF
TGTGCCAGCAGTTTAGGCGCCCGGGGACCCCCCTACGAGCAGTACTTC
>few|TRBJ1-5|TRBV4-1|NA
CASSPNLRGDQPQHF
TGCGCCAGCAGCCCGAATCTTAGGGGCGATCAGCCCCAGCATTTT
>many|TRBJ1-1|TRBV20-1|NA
CSLPSFTEAFF
TGCAGTCTACCTTCCTTCACTGAAGCTTTCTTT
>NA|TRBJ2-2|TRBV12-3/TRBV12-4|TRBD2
CASSLVGTSGGRYTGELFF
TGTGCCAGCAGTTTAGTCGGGACTAGCGGGGGGCGGTATACCGGGGAGCTGTTTTTT
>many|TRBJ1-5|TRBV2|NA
CASSGQGSNQPQHF
TGCGCCAGCAGTGGCCAGGGAAGCAATCAGCCCCAGCATTTT
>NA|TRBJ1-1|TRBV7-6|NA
CASRPDIGTEAFF
TGTGCCAGCAGGCCCGACATTGGCACTGAAGCTTTCTTT
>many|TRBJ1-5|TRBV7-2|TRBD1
CASSARGDSLKVGNQPQHF
TGTGCCAGCAGCGCCCGAGGGGACAGCCTGAAGGTTGGCAATCAGCCCCAGCATTTT
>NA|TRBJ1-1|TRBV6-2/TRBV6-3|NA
CASSYSSRGGTEAFF
TGTGCCAGCAGTTACTCGAGTCGAGGGGGAACTGAAGCTTTCTTT